This is a list of T cell receptor beta chains from one sample in a study of blood T cells in healthy people across ages. One entry per CDR3 protein, called by TCRdb with MiXCR from the 5' RACE reads. The repertoire includes 750,000 to 1,000,000 distinct CDR3 sequences, just under 30% of them detected once, and roughly 10% sits in the top ten. These records were also assigned to another study, of T cells of mothers and their children.

Sequenced sample: blood. The receptors were sampled from a middle-aged woman in good health. The CDR3 runs from the conserved cysteine through the conserved F or W. Fields, in order: J gene, clone size, D gene, V gene, CDR3 protein, CDR3 DNA. The D gene is left open where the match is weak. A clone size is listed for some rows: how often the clone was seen (once, few, many), or a class if it is expanded.

TRBJ2-5 few TRBD1 TRBV6-6 CASSYPTGGARETQYF TGTGCCAGCAGTTACCCCACAGGGGGAGCGAGAGAGACCCAGTACTTC
TRBJ1-1 - - TRBV20-1 CSAKTRRGDTEAFF TGCAGTGCTAAAACCCGACGAGGGGACACTGAAGCTTTCTTT
TRBJ1-1 few TRBD1 TRBV20-1 CSAPQTGRIDTEAFF TGCAGTGCCCCCCAGACAGGGAGGATCGACACTGAAGCTTTCTTT
TRBJ1-2 - - TRBV30 CAWDPGRSPYGYTF TGTGCCTGGGACCCGGGACGGAGCCCCTATGGCTACACCTTC
TRBJ1-1 many - TRBV7-2 CASSLEVSAREAFF TGTGCCAGCAGCTTAGAGGTCTCGGCCCGTGAAGCTTTCTTT
TRBJ2-3 few TRBD1 TRBV19 CASSRWTGSRTDTQYF TGTGCCAGTAGCCGCTGGACAGGGTCCCGCACAGATACGCAGTATTTT
TRBJ2-1 - TRBD2 TRBV6-6 CASTLPGTSVNEQFF TGTGCCAGCACCCTACCGGGGACTAGCGTTAATGAGCAGTTCTTC
TRBJ2-7 many - TRBV7-2 CASSLMEGSISYEQYF TGTGCCAGCAGCTTAATGGAGGGGTCTATTTCCTACGAGCAGTACTTC
TRBJ2-7 - - TRBV28 CASSLPRANYEQYF TGTGCCAGCAGTTTACCCAGGGCTAACTACGAGCAGTACTTC
TRBJ1-2 - TRBD1 TRBV20-1 CSAKAGQGDGYIF TGCAGTGCTAAAGCGGGACAGGGGGATGGCTACATCTTC
TRBJ2-1 - - TRBV12-3/TRBV12-4 CASSWAVEVEQFF TGTGCCAGCAGTTGGGCGGTAGAGGTAGAGCAGTTCTTC
TRBJ1-6 few TRBD1 TRBV27 CASSLSWTGGRNSPLHF TGTGCCAGCAGTTTATCCTGGACAGGGGGTCGAAATTCACCCCTCCACTTT
TRBJ2-4 - TRBD1 TRBV20-1 CSAPQRYRGGNIQYF TGCAGTGCTCCGCAGCGATACAGGGGTGGAAACATTCAGTACTTC
TRBJ1-4 - - TRBV12-3/TRBV12-4 CAGSFNRGEKRFF TGTGCCGGCAGTTTCAATAGAGGAGAAAAACGGTTTTTT
TRBJ2-5 - - TRBV7-3 CASSPGTYRQETQYF TGTGCCAGCAGCCCCGGGACTTACAGGCAAGAGACCCAGTACTTC
TRBJ2-1 - TRBD2 TRBV5-1 CASSYQGAGGRSYNEQFF TGCGCCAGCAGCTATCAGGGAGCGGGGGGTCGCTCCTACAATGAGCAGTTCTTC
TRBJ1-6 - - TRBV15 CATSRDQIYSLVGSPLHF TGTGCCACCAGCAGAGATCAGATCTATTCGCTTGTGGGTTCACCCCTCCACTTT
TRBJ2-5 - - TRBV15 CATSLSVRETQYF TGTGCCACCAGCCTATCGGTCAGGGAGACCCAGTACTTC
TRBJ1-1 - - TRBV10-3 CAISDATARNTEAFF TGTGCCATCAGTGACGCGACAGCCCGGAACACTGAAGCTTTCTTT
TRBJ2-6 - - TRBV28 CASSRSGGNGANVLTF TGTGCCAGCAGTCGGAGTGGTGGGAACGGGGCCAACGTCCTGACTTTC
TRBJ2-2 - - TRBV6-5 CTSSYSIARGTGELFF TGTACCAGCAGTTACTCTATCGCGAGGGGGACCGGGGAGCTGTTTTTT
TRBJ2-5 many TRBD2 TRBV9 CASSVLIGLAGIQETQYF TGTGCCAGCAGCGTCCTAATTGGACTAGCGGGGATCCAAGAGACCCAGTACTTC
TRBJ1-2 - - TRBV7-8 CASSPRETVNYGYTF TGTGCCAGCAGCCCCCGAGAGACAGTGAACTATGGCTACACCTTC
TRBJ2-1 - - TRBV7-6 CVSSFRGMIDEQFF TGTGTCAGCAGCTTCCGGGGTATGATCGATGAGCAGTTCTTC
TRBJ1-1 few - TRBV7-2 CASSLGQGVRTTEAFF TGTGCCAGCAGCTTAGGGCAAGGGGTGCGGACCACTGAAGCTTTCTTT
TRBJ2-5 many - TRBV28 CASGRETQYF TGTGCCAGCGGTCGAGAGACCCAGTACTTC
TRBJ1-3 - TRBD1 TRBV6-5 CASSYTGQGYSGNAIYF TGTGCCAGCAGTTACACAGGACAGGGGTACTCTGGAAACGCCATATATTTT
TRBJ1-1 - TRBD1 TRBV29-1 CSVNEGQVMNTEAFF TGCAGCGTGAACGAGGGACAGGTCATGAACACTGAAGCTTTCTTT
TRBJ2-4 few - TRBV28 CASSPGSVGNIQYF TGTGCCAGCAGTCCGGGATCAGTTGGAAACATTCAGTACTTC
TRBJ1-1 - - TRBV28 CASSLGRVNTEVFF TGTGCCAGCAGTTTAGGACGGGTGAACACTGAAGTTTTCTTT
TRBJ2-2 - - TRBV20-1 CSSRRGANTGELFF TGCAGTTCGAGGCGGGGCGCGAACACCGGGGAGCTGTTTTTT
TRBJ2-7 few TRBD1 TRBV6-2/TRBV6-3 CASRETGTGSYEQYF TGTGCCAGCAGGGAGACCGGGACAGGGTCCTACGAGCAGTACTTC
TRBJ2-4 few - TRBV3-1 CASSQDGWEAKNIQYF TGTGCCAGCAGCCAAGACGGGTGGGAGGCCAAAAACATTCAGTACTTC
TRBJ1-2 few - TRBV12-3/TRBV12-4 CASSRGGSYGYTF TGTGCCAGCAGCCGCGGGGGAAGCTATGGCTACACCTTC
TRBJ2-7 many TRBD1 TRBV7-2 CASSWTGGNYEQYF TGTGCCAGCTCCTGGACAGGGGGGAACTACGAGCAGTACTTC
TRBJ2-7 few - TRBV4-3 CASSQDPLGYEQYF TGCGCCAGCAGCCAAGATCCACTAGGCTACGAGCAGTACTTC
TRBJ1-4 few - TRBV7-8 CASSFGYNEKLFF TGTGCCAGCAGCTTCGGTTATAATGAAAAACTGTTTTTT
TRBJ1-1 - - TRBV20-1 CSARDPGAGAFF TGCAGTGCTAGAGATCCGGGGGCAGGGGCTTTCTTT
TRBJ2-3 - TRBD2 TRBV5-1 CASSPLTSGGTDTQYF TGCGCCAGCAGCCCCCTGACTAGCGGGGGTACAGATACGCAGTATTTT